The 19 T cell receptor beta chains reported below all come from one sample, sequenced in a study of blood T cell repertoires in COVID-19. The table came from immunoSEQ multiplex PCR; TCRdb's copy has only in-frame clones and leaves some out. The sample lists hundreds of thousands of clones, approximately 86% seen once, with approximately 4% in the top ten. Sequenced sample: PBMCs or T cells enriched from blood (not recorded which). The receptors stem from a woman aged 25-40 years who had been exposed to COVID-19.

The gene calls are TRBV2 and TRBJ1-2, with 9 bases aligning to TRBD1. CDR3 size: 14 residues. Germline V gene sequence: CDR1 SNHLY, CDR2 FYNNEI. J lost 5 bases, V lost 7 bases, and 8 bases had no gene match. The CDR3 loop is CASTGQGFAYGYTF. The CDR3 DNA reads TGTGCCAGCACCGGACAGGGGTTTGCGTATGGCTACACCTTC.

The chain joins TRBV19 to TRBJ1-4; TRBD1 matches at 8 bases. Trimming at V came to 4 bases and at J to 7 bases, leaving 8 bases not matched to a gene. CDR3 length: 15 residues. The germline CDR1 and CDR2 sequences are LNHDA and SQIVND (reference sequence). The CDR3 region is CASSTGQGGSEKLFF. The CDR3, as DNA: TGTGCCAGTAGTACCGGACAGGGAGGAAGTGAAAAACTGTTTTTT.

The V and J genes are TRBV10-3 and TRBJ2-7; D is perhaps TRBD1 (6 bases). Between the trimmed V and J ends, which lost 6 bases and 0 bases, there was a span of 12 bases. The germline V gene has CDR1 ENHRY and CDR2 SYGVKD. The CDR3 has 14 amino acids. CDR3 in DNA: TGTGCCATCAGGTCCTCACAGGGCTCCTACGAGCAGTACTTC. Its protein is CAIRSSQGSYEQYF.

This chain links TRBV28 with TRBJ2-7, with TRBD1 identical over 8 bases. The J segment lost 4 bases and the V segment lost 8 bases, leaving 7 bases of the junction unmatched. The V gene's germline CDR1 is MDHEN and CDR2 SYDVKM. CDR3 length equals 13 residues. CDR3 nucleotides: TGTGCCAGCGTTAGGACAGGGCGTTACGAGCAGTACTTC. Translation: CASVRTGRYEQYF.

The chain carries TRBV7-3 and TRBJ2-7; 9 positions agree with TRBD1. The CDR3 covers 14 residues. Germline V gene sequence: CDR1 SGHTA, CDR2 FQGTGA. V was pared by 5 bases and J by 6 bases, with 8 bases of the junction left unmatched. CDR3: CASSNRDRVGEQYF. CDR3 nucleotide sequence: TGTGCCAGCAGCAACCGGGACAGGGTTGGCGAGCAGTACTTC.

The chain uses TRBV5-1 and TRBJ1-1, with D unresolved. Per germline, CDR1 SGHRS and CDR2 YFSETQ. The CDR3 runs to 16 residues. V lost 0 bases, J lost 3 bases, and 15 bases lay in between. CDR3 DNA: TGCGCCAGCAGCTTGGGTGGCAGGAGGGCGGACACTGAAGCTTTCTTT. Translation: CASSLGGRRADTEAFF. Looking up the rest from reference TRBV5-1 and TRBJ1-1 gives the full variable domain: KAGVTQTPRYLIKTRGQQVTLSCSPISGHRSVSWYQQTPGQGLQFLFEYFSETQRNKGNFPGRFSGRQFSNSRSEMNVSTLELGDSALYLCASSLGGRRADTEAFFGQGTRLTVV.

The DNA of the CDR3 is TGTGCCAGCAGCTTAGATACAGGGAGCACTGAAGCTTTCTTT. Amino acids: CASSLDTGSTEAFF. The V call is TRBV7-9, the J call TRBJ1-1, with TRBD1 as a possible D gene (6 bases). Germline CDR1 reads SEHNR; CDR2 reads FQNEAQ (reference sequence). The V and J ends lost 1 base and 4 bases respectively, with 10 bases between them. CDR3 size: 14 residues.

V usage is TRBV10-3 and J usage is TRBJ2-2; TRBD1 matches at 9 bases. Losses at the gene ends were 6 bases for V and 6 bases for J; bases not matched to a gene: 8. The germline gives CDR1 ENHRY, CDR2 SYGVKD. This CDR3 has 15 amino acids. DNA for the CDR3: TGTGCCATCAGGACGGGACAGGGAGAATCCGGGGAGCTGTTTTTT. Translated, it gives CAIRTGQGESGELFF.

The chain has TRBV5-1 and TRBJ2-7, with D unclear. There are 14 residues in the CDR3. The V end lost 5 bases, the J end lost 3 bases, and 15 bases lay between the germline ends. Germline V CDR1 and CDR2: SGHRS, YFSETQ. In nucleotides, the CDR3 is TGCGCCAGCAGGTCCTCGCAGGTGAGCTACGAGCAGTACTTC. Translation gives CASRSSQVSYEQYF.

This rearrangement joins TRBV9 to TRBJ1-5; D perhaps matches TRBD1 (5 bases). Germline lookup yields CDR1 SGDLS and CDR2 YYNGEE. This CDR3 has 14 amino acids. V gave up 0 bases and J gave up 7 bases, with 11 bases separating them. The CDR3 DNA follows: TGTGCCAGCAGCGTAGGGGGCGGGGAACAGCCCCAGCATTTT. Its translation is CASSVGGGEQPQHF.

This chain joins TRBV6-5 and TRBJ1-1; D is perhaps TRBD1 (5 bases). The CDR3 has 11 amino acids. Germline CDR1 is MNHEY and CDR2 is SVGAGI. Trimming left V 5 bases short and J 8 bases short, with 9 bases between. CDR3 loop: CASSLGGEAFF. CDR3 nucleotide sequence: TGTGCCAGCAGTCTCGGGGGGGAAGCTTTCTTT.

The chain is built from TRBV6-5 and TRBJ1-6; no clear D. This CDR3 has 14 residues. Germline V gene lookup returns CDR1 MNHEY and CDR2 SVGAGI. The V gene lost 0 bases and the J gene lost 6 bases, with 6 bases spanning the gap. CDR3 DNA: TGTGCCAGCAGTTACTCGAGCGGTAATTCACCCCTCCACTTT. Translation: CASSYSSGNSPLHF.

This chain links TRBV7-2 with TRBJ2-3; a weak D match, TRBD2 (5 bases). This CDR3 comprises 15 residues. The germline V gene has CDR1 SGHTA and CDR2 FQGNSA. V lost 1 base and J 2 bases, leaving 10 bases between the germline ends. CDR3 region: CASSLGGEATDTQYF. CDR3 nucleotides: TGTGCCAGCAGCTTAGGGGGAGAGGCCACAGATACGCAGTATTTT.

The genes are TRBV5-1 and TRBJ2-2; D possibly corresponds to TRBD1 (5 bases). The length of the CDR3 is 15 residues. CDR1 SGHRS and CDR2 YFSETQ come from the germline V gene. Trimming took 4 bases from V and 1 from J, leaving 11 bases between them. CDR3 sequence reads: CASSHTTGNTGELFF. The DNA for the CDR3 is TGCGCCAGCAGCCACACTACAGGGAACACCGGGGAGCTGTTTTTT. The complete variable domain, with remaining parts taken from reference TRBV5-1 and TRBJ2-2, reads KAGVTQTPRYLIKTRGQQVTLSCSPISGHRSVSWYQQTPGQGLQFLFEYFSETQRNKGNFPGRFSGRQFSNSRSEMNVSTLELGDSALYLCASSHTTGNTGELFFGEGSRLTVL.

Of note for this clone: The same CDR3 can be traced to other DNA sequences in this sample. This chain links TRBV3-1 (or the pseudogene TRBV3-2) with TRBJ1-5; D gene uncertain. This CDR3 is built from 13 residues. Germline V CDR1 and CDR2: LGHDT, YNNKEL (reference sequence). V was cut by 3 bases and J by 0 bases, with 3 bases left in between. Here the CDR3 reads CASSHSSNQPQHF. In DNA, the CDR3 is TGTGCCAGCAGCCACAGTAGCAATCAGCCCCAGCATTTT.

The V call is TRBV29-1, the J call TRBJ1-1; D possibly corresponds to TRBD1 (6 bases). Germline V CDR1 and CDR2: SQVTM, ANQGSEA. This CDR3 has 13 residues. V lost 3 bases to trimming and J lost 4 bases, with 12 bases between them. The CDR3 DNA reads TGCAGCGTTGATCAGGGGCAAGGCACTGAAGCTTTCTTT. This translates into CSVDQGQGTEAFF.

The rearrangement joins TRBV19 to TRBJ2-3; D not certain. Trimming took 1 base from V and 3 from J, leaving 5 bases between them. The CDR3 sequence is 13 residues long. Germline values: CDR1 LNHDA, CDR2 SQIVND (reference sequence). CDR3 amino acids: CASSIAQTDTQYF. CDR3 nucleotide sequence: TGTGCCAGTAGTATAGCCCAAACAGATACGCAGTATTTT.

This chain connects TRBV6-6 to TRBJ2-7, with D tentatively TRBD1 (7 bases). V was shortened by 4 bases and J by 6 bases, with 22 bases between the two germline ends. Germline lookup yields CDR1 MNHNY and CDR2 SVGAGI (reference sequence). The CDR3 is made up of 16 amino acids. The CDR3 nucleotides read TGTGCCAGCAGTTTTACGACGACAGGGAGGCCCAGCGAGCAGTACTTC. Translation: CASSFTTTGRPSEQYF.

This clone was seen a handful of times. V gene TRBV5-1 combines with J gene TRBJ2-6, with D unclear. This CDR3 contains 15 residues. The germline V and J ends were trimmed by 1 base and 1 base, with 6 bases remaining between them. Germline V gene sequence: CDR1 SGHRS, CDR2 YFSETQ. Here the CDR3 DNA reads TGCGCCAGCAGCTTGTATCTGTCTGGGGCCAACGTCCTGACTTTC. It specifies CASSLYLSGANVLTF.